The 12 T cell receptor beta chains reported below all come from one sample, sequenced in a study of blood T cell repertoires in COVID-19. Here immunoSEQ multiplex PCR was the method, and the copy in TCRdb shows in-frame clones only, minus some. Among roughly 82,000 clones listed, around 83% were seen once. Material: peripheral blood. All receptors derive from an older woman with acute or convalescent COVID-19.

CDR3 nucleotide sequence: TGTGCCAGCAGTGACTGGGAGGGCTCTAGCAATCAGCCCCAGCATTTT. It codes for CASSDWEGSSNQPQHF. The chain recombines TRBV6-1 with TRBJ1-5; D gene unclear. Trimming took 3 bases from V and 0 from J, leaving 12 bases between them. The length of the CDR3 is 16 residues. CDR1 MNHNS and CDR2 SASEGT come from the germline V gene.

The V call is TRBV9, the J call TRBJ2-7, with TRBD2 matching over 8 bases. The CDR3 has 15 amino acids. The germline CDR1 and CDR2 sequences are SGDLS and YYNGEE. V lost 0 bases and J lost 5; bases outside the gene matches: 7. DNA for the CDR3: TGTGCCAGCAGCGTAGAGACTAGCGTATTTGACGAGCAGTACTTC. Its translation: CASSVETSVFDEQYF.

The V and J genes are TRBV6-1 and TRBJ1-3; no reliable D call. Germline values: CDR1 MNHNS, CDR2 SASEGT. CDR3 length: 14 residues. The germline V and J ends were trimmed by 2 bases and 6 bases, with 11 bases remaining between them. CDR3 coding DNA: TGTGCCAGCAGTGAACTGAGCGGTCTAAACACCATATATTTT. Amino acid sequence: CASSELSGLNTIYF.

This chain links TRBV5-1 with TRBJ2-7; TRBD1 agrees at 10 bases. The CDR3 consists of 14 residues. Trimming removed 0 bases from V and 9 bases from J; junction bases left unmatched: 6. Germline V gene data show CDR1 as SGHRS and CDR2 as YFSETQ. The CDR3 nucleotides read TGCGCCAGCAGCTTGGTCGGGACAGGGGACGGGCAGTACTTC. Its translation: CASSLVGTGDGQYF.

This chain uses TRBV5-1 with TRBJ1-3, with D unresolved. CDR3 length equals 18 residues. Germline V CDR1 and CDR2: SGHRS, YFSETQ. V was shortened by 4 bases and J by 4 bases, with 24 bases between the two germline ends. CDR3 residues: CASSQNPSMSNGGNTIYF. The CDR3 coding sequence is TGCGCCAGCAGCCAAAACCCGAGCATGAGTAACGGGGGAAACACCATATATTTT. Full variable domain (remainder filled in from reference TRBV5-1 and TRBJ1-3): KAGVTQTPRYLIKTRGQQVTLSCSPISGHRSVSWYQQTPGQGLQFLFEYFSETQRNKGNFPGRFSGRQFSNSRSEMNVSTLELGDSALYLCASSQNPSMSNGGNTIYFGEGSWLTVV.

The genes are TRBV13 and TRBJ1-2; 8 bases are shared with TRBD1. This CDR3 is built from 14 residues. With 6 bases clipped from V and 8 bases from J, the junction kept 11 bases outside the gene matches. Germline lookup yields CDR1 PRHDT and CDR2 FYEKMQ (reference sequence). DNA for the CDR3: TGTGCCAGCAGGCGACAGACAGGGGTTGGGGGCTACACCTTC. It is translated as CASRRQTGVGGYTF.

V and J are TRBV19 and TRBJ1-1, with D uncertain. The CDR3 sequence is 15 residues long. The germline V gene encodes CDR1 LNHDA and CDR2 SQIVND (reference sequence). With 8 bases removed from V and 1 base from J, the gap between germline ends came to 17 bases. CDR3 sequence: CASPRPETGNTEAFF. For the CDR3, the DNA is TGTGCCAGTCCGAGACCTGAGACGGGGAACACTGAAGCTTTCTTT. The complete variable domain, with remaining parts taken from reference TRBV19 and TRBJ1-1, reads DGGITQSPKYLFRKEGQNVTLSCEQNLNHDAMYWYRQDPGQGLRLIYYSQIVNDFQKGDIAEGYSVSREKKESFPLTVTSAQKNPTAFYLCASPRPETGNTEAFFGQGTRLTVV.

This clone was found once. The V gene is TRBV7-2, the J gene TRBJ1-1, with no clear D. Germline lookup yields CDR1 SGHTA and CDR2 FQGNSA. This CDR3 has 14 amino acids. The germline V and J ends were trimmed by 4 bases and 4 bases, with 13 bases remaining between them. The CDR3 sequence is CASSSETVSTEAFF. The CDR3 bases are TGTGCCAGCAGCTCGGAGACGGTTAGCACTGAAGCTTTCTTT.

The V and J genes are TRBV5-5 and TRBJ1-4; no clear D gene. This CDR3 has 15 amino acids. Germline V gene lookup returns CDR1 SGHKS and CDR2 YYEKEE (reference sequence). The V and J ends lost 4 bases and 6 bases respectively, with 16 bases between them. The CDR3 protein is CASSRWGGYYEKLFF. The CDR3 DNA reads as TGTGCCAGCAGCCGGTGGGGAGGCTATTATGAAAAACTGTTTTTT.

This clone was picked up one time. The chain combines TRBV6-2 or TRBV6-3 with TRBJ1-5; 7 nucleotides agree with TRBD1. The germline gives CDR1 MNHEY, CDR2 SVGEGT. The CDR3 has 14 residues. V dropped 5 bases and J dropped 3; count of bases not matched to a gene: 4. CDR3: CASSRTGDNQPQHF. For the CDR3, the DNA is TGTGCCAGCAGTCGAACAGGGGACAATCAGCCCCAGCATTTT.

This clone was observed a single time. The chain links TRBV20-1 to TRBJ2-5, with D uncertain. V shed 7 bases and J shed 1 base, with 4 bases lying between them. Germline V lookup: CDR1 DFQATT, CDR2 SNEGSKA (reference sequence). This CDR3 has 10 residues. The CDR3 loop is CSGVQETQYF. The CDR3 DNA follows: TGCAGTGGCGTCCAAGAGACCCAGTACTTC.

The J gene is TRBJ2-7, the V gene TRBV27, with 10 bases aligning to TRBD1. V was clipped by 6 bases and J by 3 bases; unmatched bases: 11. The CDR3 covers 16 residues. Germline CDR1 reads MNHEY; CDR2 reads SMNVEV (reference sequence). This chain's CDR3 is CASSLTPGQGIYEQYF. DNA of the CDR3: TGTGCCAGCAGCCTTACTCCGGGACAGGGGATCTACGAGCAGTACTTC.